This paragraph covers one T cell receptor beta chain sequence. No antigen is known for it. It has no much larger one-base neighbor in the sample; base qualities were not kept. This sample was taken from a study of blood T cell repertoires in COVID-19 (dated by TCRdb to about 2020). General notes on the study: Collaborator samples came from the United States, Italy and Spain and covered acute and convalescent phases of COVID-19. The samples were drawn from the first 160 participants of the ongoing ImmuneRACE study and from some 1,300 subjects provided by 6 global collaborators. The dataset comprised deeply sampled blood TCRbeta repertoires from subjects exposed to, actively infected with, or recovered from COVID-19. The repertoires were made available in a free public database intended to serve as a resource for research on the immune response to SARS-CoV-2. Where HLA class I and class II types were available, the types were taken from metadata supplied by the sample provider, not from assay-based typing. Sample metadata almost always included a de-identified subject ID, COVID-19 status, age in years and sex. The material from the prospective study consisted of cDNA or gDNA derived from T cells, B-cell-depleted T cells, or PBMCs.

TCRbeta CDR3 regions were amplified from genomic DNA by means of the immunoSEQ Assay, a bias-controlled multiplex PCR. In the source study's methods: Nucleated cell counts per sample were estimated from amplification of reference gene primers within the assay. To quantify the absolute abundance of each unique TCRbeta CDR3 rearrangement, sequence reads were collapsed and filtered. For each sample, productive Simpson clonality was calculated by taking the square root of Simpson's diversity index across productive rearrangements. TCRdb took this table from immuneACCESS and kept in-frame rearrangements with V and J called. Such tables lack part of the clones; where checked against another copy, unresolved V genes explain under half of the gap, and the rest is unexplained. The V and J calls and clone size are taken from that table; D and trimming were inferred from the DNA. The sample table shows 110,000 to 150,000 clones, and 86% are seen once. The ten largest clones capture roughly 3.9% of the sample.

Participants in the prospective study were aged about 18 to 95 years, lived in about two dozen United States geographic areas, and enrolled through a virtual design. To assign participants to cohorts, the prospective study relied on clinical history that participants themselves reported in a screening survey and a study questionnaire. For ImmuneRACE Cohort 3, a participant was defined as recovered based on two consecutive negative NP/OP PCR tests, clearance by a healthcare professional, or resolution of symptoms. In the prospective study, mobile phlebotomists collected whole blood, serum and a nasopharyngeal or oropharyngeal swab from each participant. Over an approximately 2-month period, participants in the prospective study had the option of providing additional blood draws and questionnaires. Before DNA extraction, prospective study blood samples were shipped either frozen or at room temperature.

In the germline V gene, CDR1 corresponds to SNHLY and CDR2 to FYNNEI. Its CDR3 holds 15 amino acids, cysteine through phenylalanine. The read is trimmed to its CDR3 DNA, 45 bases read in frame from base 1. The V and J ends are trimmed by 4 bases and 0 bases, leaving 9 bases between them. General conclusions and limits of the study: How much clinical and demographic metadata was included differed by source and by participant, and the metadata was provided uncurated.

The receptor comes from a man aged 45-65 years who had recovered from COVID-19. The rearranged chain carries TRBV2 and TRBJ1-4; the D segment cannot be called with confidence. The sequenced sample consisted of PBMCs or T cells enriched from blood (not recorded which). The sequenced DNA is TGTGCCAGCAGTGTCCTCGGGGCAACTAATGAAAAACTGTTTTTT. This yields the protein CASSVLGATNEKLFF. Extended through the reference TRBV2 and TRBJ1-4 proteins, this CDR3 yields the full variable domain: EPEVTQTPSHQVTQMGQEVILRCVPISNHLYFYWYRQILGQKVEFLVSFYNNEISEKSEIFDDQFSVERPDGSNFTLKIRSTKLEDSAMYFCASSVLGATNEKLFFGSGTQLSVL.